This passage covers 5 T cell receptor beta chains from one sample sequenced in a study of cytomegalovirus exposure and HLA in healthy donors. PCR involved 60 Vbeta and 13 Jbeta primers. The data were produced by immunoSEQ multiplex PCR, yet TCRdb's version contains in-frame clones alone and is incomplete. The data contain approximately 170,000 clones, approximately 70% of them singletons. The source material was PBMCs. These receptors were obtained from a man younger than 35 in good health and CMV-seropositive.

This clone was seen more than once but under ten times. The gene calls are TRBV15 and TRBJ2-3; D remains ambiguous. Trimming took off 8 bases at V and 6 bases at J, with 18 bases between the two ends. Germline V lookup: CDR1 LNHNV, CDR2 YYDKDF (reference sequence). The CDR3 length is 14 residues. CDR3 sequence (DNA): TGTGCCACCTCTAAGCCAGGAACGGCTGATACGCAGTATTTT. Protein sequence: CATSKPGTADTQYF.

The V call is TRBV5-5, the J call TRBJ2-1; D is ambiguous. CDR1 SGHKS and CDR2 YYEKEE come from the germline V gene (reference sequence). This CDR3 has 14 residues. The V and J ends lost 3 bases and 0 bases respectively, with 7 bases between them. The CDR3 DNA reads as TGTGCCAGCAGCTCGCCGAGCTCCTACAATGAGCAGTTCTTC. This sequence encodes CASSSPSSYNEQFF.

The count of this clone is one. The chain combines TRBV5-6 with TRBJ1-1, with TRBD1 matching 7 bases. CDR1 and CDR2 from the germline V gene are SGHDT and YYEEEE. The CDR3 extends over 14 amino acids. The V and J ends lost 2 bases and 11 bases, in that order; junction bases with no gene match: 12. The CDR3 is CASSLLQGGRSAFF. CDR3 DNA sequence: TGTGCCAGCAGCTTATTGCAAGGGGGCCGGAGCGCTTTCTTT.

This clone has only one observation. The V call is TRBV5-1, the J call TRBJ2-2; 8 nucleotides match TRBD2. This CDR3 has 15 amino acids. The V gene end was trimmed by 4 bases and the J gene end by 5 bases; junction bases not matched to a gene: 7. CDR1 is SGHRS, CDR2 YFSETQ, per germline. CDR3 bases: TGCGCCAGCAGCCCCTTAACGGGGGGGACCGGGGAGCTGTTTTTT. Its translation is CASSPLTGGTGELFF. The variable domain in full, with the rest retrieved from reference TRBV5-1 and TRBJ2-2, is KAGVTQTPRYLIKTRGQQVTLSCSPISGHRSVSWYQQTPGQGLQFLFEYFSETQRNKGNFPGRFSGRQFSNSRSEMNVSTLELGDSALYLCASSPLTGGTGELFFGEGSRLTVL.

The genes are TRBV5-1 and TRBJ2-3; D might be TRBD1 (5 bases). V shed 1 base and J shed 2 bases, with 8 bases lying between them. Germline-derived CDR1 and CDR2 are SGHRS and YFSETQ. CDR3 length: 14 amino acids. In nucleotides, the CDR3 is TGCGCCAGCAGCTTGAGGACAACCACAGATACGCAGTATTTT. Translation: CASSLRTTTDTQYF. Full variable domain (outside the CDR3, taken from reference TRBV5-1 and TRBJ2-3): KAGVTQTPRYLIKTRGQQVTLSCSPISGHRSVSWYQQTPGQGLQFLFEYFSETQRNKGNFPGRFSGRQFSNSRSEMNVSTLELGDSALYLCASSLRTTTDTQYFGPGTRLTVL.